These 27 T cell receptor beta chains came from one sample sequenced in a study of CD8 T cells in Susac syndrome. The RNA, about 0.45 to 1 ug, was put through reverse transcription using random hexamers. MiXCR, run by TCRdb on the immunoSEQ multiplex PCR reads, gives a single entry per CDR3 protein. The sample carries 150,000 or so distinct CDR3 sequences, about 90% recorded once. The sample consisted of CD4+ T cells from PBMCs. The source of these receptors is a human donor in good health.

This rearrangement joins TRBV6-5 to TRBJ1-6; D possibly corresponds to TRBD1 (5 bases). V was trimmed by 2 bases and J by 7 bases, leaving 9 bases between them. The CDR3 has 14 residues. Germline-derived CDR1 and CDR2 are MNHEY and SVGAGI. This CDR3 is CASSYGGDNSPLHF. As DNA, the CDR3 is TGTGCCAGCAGTTACGGGGGTGACAATTCACCCCTCCACTTT.

This clonotype was seen only once. This chain joins TRBV15 and TRBJ2-7; the D call may be TRBD1 or TRBD2 (5 bases each). The CDR3 extends over 13 amino acids. The V gene lost 3 bases and the J gene lost 7 bases, with 13 bases spanning the gap. CDR1 LNHNV and CDR2 YYDKDF come from the germline V gene (reference sequence). The CDR3 region is CATSRDRGGEQYF. The CDR3 nucleotides are TGTGCCACCAGCAGGGATCGGGGCGGAGAGCAGTACTTC.

The chain has TRBV7-2 and TRBJ2-2; D not resolved. The CDR3 totals 14 residues. The germline CDR1 and CDR2 sequences are SGHTA and FQGNSA. Trimming shortened V by 2 bases and J by 2 bases, and 6 bases separated the two germline ends. The CDR3 loop reads CASSLTANTGELFF. As DNA, the CDR3 is TGTGCCAGCAGCTTAACAGCCAACACCGGGGAGCTGTTTTTT.

The chain combines TRBV20-1 with TRBJ1-6; a possible D gene is TRBD1 (6 bases). Between the trimmed V and J ends, which lost 6 bases and 7 bases, there was a span of 16 bases. Germline CDR1 reads DFQATT; CDR2 reads SNEGSKA (reference sequence). This CDR3 has 14 amino acids. CDR3 nucleotides: TGCAGTGCCCCTCGAGGTCAGGGGAATTCACCCCTCCACTTT. This codes for CSAPRGQGNSPLHF.

This clonotype was observed once. The gene calls are TRBV6-2 or TRBV6-3 and TRBJ2-6; no reliable D call. Per germline, CDR1 MNHEY and CDR2 SVGEGT. The CDR3 covers 13 residues. The V end lost 8 bases, the J end lost 1 base, and 6 bases lay between the germline ends. The CDR3 spells CASAVSGANVLTF. The CDR3 DNA follows: TGTGCCAGCGCCGTATCTGGGGCCAACGTCCTGACTTTC.

The chain has TRBV3-1 and TRBJ1-1; no clear D. Germline lookup yields CDR1 LGHDT and CDR2 YNNKEL (reference sequence). Trimming pared 6 bases from V and 4 bases from J, leaving 15 bases between. This CDR3 spans 14 amino acids. The CDR3 region is CASRPWTGRTEAFF. The CDR3 DNA follows: TGTGCCAGCAGACCTTGGACCGGACGCACTGAAGCTTTCTTT.

CDR3 nucleotide sequence: TGCGCCAGCAGCTTGCCGGGGACGGGCCAAGAGACCCAGTACTTC. Its protein product is CASSLPGTGQETQYF. The chain employs TRBV5-1 and TRBJ2-5, with D possibly being TRBD1 or TRBD2 (5 bases each). Looked up from germline, CDR1 is SGHRS and CDR2 is YFSETQ. V was pared by 1 base and J by 1 base, with 11 bases between. CDR3 length equals 15 residues.

This clonotype has just one count. The V call is TRBV5-1, the J call TRBJ2-1; D is possibly TRBD1 or TRBD2 (5 bases each). CDR3 length: 14 residues. The germline CDR1 and CDR2 sequences are SGHRS and YFSETQ. The V and J ends lost 4 bases and 8 bases respectively, with 16 bases between them. The CDR3: CASSHGTARDEQFF. The DNA for the CDR3 is TGCGCCAGCAGCCATGGGACGGCCAGGGATGAGCAGTTCTTC.

The chain carries TRBV12-3 or TRBV12-4 and TRBJ1-5; no clear D. The CDR3 is 13 residues long. Trimming took off 4 bases at V and 5 bases at J, with 9 bases between the two ends. The CDR3, as DNA: TGTGCCAGCAGTTCAGACCTGGATCAGCCCCAGCATTTT. Its translation is CASSSDLDQPQHF.

The chain uses TRBV6-1 and TRBJ2-5; maybe TRBD1 (6 bases). The CDR3 length is 12 residues. Between the trimmed V and J ends, which lost 8 bases and 5 bases, there was a span of 12 bases. Germline V gives CDR1 MNHNS, CDR2 SASEGT. Written as DNA, the CDR3 is TGTGCCAGCGCAGGGGCCGGGGAGACCCAGTACTTC. It yields the protein CASAGAGETQYF.

The V and J genes are TRBV12-3 or TRBV12-4 and TRBJ2-1; D may be TRBD1 (7 bases). Trimming stripped 0 bases from V and 14 bases from J, with 14 bases between. The CDR3 length is 13 residues. The CDR3 protein is CASSLARQGGEFF. CDR3 nucleotide sequence: TGTGCCAGCAGTTTAGCGCGGCAGGGGGGTGAGTTCTTC.

The sample holds one count of this clonotype. This chain links TRBV6-1 with TRBJ2-7; the match to TRBD2 covers 12 bases. The CDR3 runs to 16 residues. J was trimmed by 2 bases and V by 5 bases; bases with no gene match: 7. Per germline, CDR1 MNHNS and CDR2 SASEGT. CDR3 in DNA: TGTGCCAGCAGTAGCCCTAGCGGGGGGGCCCCCTACGAGCAGTACTTC. It translates to CASSSPSGGAPYEQYF.

As DNA, the CDR3 is TGCGCCAGCAGCCAGCCCACTAAGGGGACCACTGAAGCTTTCTTT. It codes for CASSQPTKGTTEAFF. The gene calls are TRBV4-1 and TRBJ1-1; maybe TRBD1 (5 bases). Trimming removed 3 bases at V and 4 bases at J, with 15 bases between. This CDR3 contains 15 residues. CDR1 MGHRA and CDR2 YSYEKL come from the germline V gene.

In DNA, the CDR3 is TGTGCCAGCAGCATGACCACAGGGAACTATGGCTACACCTTC. This encodes CASSMTTGNYGYTF. The chain has TRBV6-2 or TRBV6-3 and TRBJ1-2; D possibly corresponds to TRBD1 (6 bases). V was pared by 6 bases and J by 2 bases, with 13 bases between. This CDR3 is 14 amino acids long. CDR1 is MNHEY, CDR2 SVGEGT, per germline.

V gene TRBV19 combines with J gene TRBJ1-5, with TRBD1 matching over 11 bases. This CDR3 has 15 residues. CDR1 and CDR2 from the germline V gene are LNHDA and SQIVND (reference sequence). J was trimmed by 2 bases and V by 5 bases; bases with no gene match: 2. CDR3 nucleotides: TGTGCCAGTAGTGGGACAGGGGGTGGCAATCAGCCCCAGCATTTT. The encoded protein is CASSGTGGGNQPQHF. Full variable domain (outside the CDR3, taken from reference TRBV19 and TRBJ1-5): DGGITQSPKYLFRKEGQNVTLSCEQNLNHDAMYWYRQDPGQGLRLIYYSQIVNDFQKGDIAEGYSVSREKKESFPLTVTSAQKNPTAFYLCASSGTGGGNQPQHFGDGTRLSIL.

This CDR3 reads CAITGTSGPTDTQYF. CDR3 nucleotide sequence: TGTGCCATCACCGGGACTAGCGGACCGACAGATACGCAGTATTTT. The chain recombines TRBV10-3 with TRBJ2-3; 11 bases line up with TRBD2. Germline V gene lookup returns CDR1 ENHRY and CDR2 SYGVKD. This CDR3 has 15 residues. With V trimmed by 7 bases and J by 3 bases, 6 bases remained unmatched.

V and J are TRBV5-1 and TRBJ1-5; D is undetermined. Germline-derived CDR1 and CDR2 are SGHRS and YFSETQ. This CDR3 has 16 residues. With 0 bases removed from V and 0 bases from J, the gap between germline ends came to 10 bases. As DNA, the CDR3 is TGCGCCAGCAGCTTGGCCTCGGGGTATAGCAATCAGCCCCAGCATTTT. Protein: CASSLASGYSNQPQHF.

This chain connects TRBV7-2 to TRBJ2-2; 11 bases are a match to TRBD2. Germline CDR1 SGHTA, CDR2 FQGNSA. This CDR3 comprises 17 residues. The V and J ends lost 0 bases and 7 bases, in that order; junction bases with no gene match: 7. CDR3 residues: CASSLALTSGSHGELFF. CDR3 bases: TGTGCCAGCAGCTTAGCCCTAACTAGCGGGAGTCACGGGGAGCTGTTTTTT.

The V call is TRBV7-8, the J call TRBJ2-7, with 15 bases matching TRBD2. This CDR3 is built from 17 residues. Trimming at V came to 5 bases and at J to 6 bases, leaving 11 bases not matched to a gene. CDR1 SGHVS and CDR2 FQNEAQ come from the germline V gene. CDR3 region: CASSKPPGTSGRREQYF. CDR3 nucleotide sequence: TGTGCCAGCAGCAAACCTCCTGGGACTAGCGGGAGGCGCGAGCAGTACTTC.

The chain couples TRBV5-1 to TRBJ2-3, with unresolved D. V shed 0 bases and J shed 4 bases, with 6 bases lying between them. Germline V gene data show CDR1 as SGHRS and CDR2 as YFSETQ. The CDR3 loop spans 13 amino acids. CDR3 bases: TGCGCCAGCAGCTTGGAGGGCTCAGATACGCAGTATTTT. It encodes CASSLEGSDTQYF.

This chain connects TRBV19 to TRBJ1-2; D is undetermined. The CDR3 sequence is 13 residues long. Between the trimmed V and J ends, which lost 6 bases and 6 bases, there was a span of 14 bases. Germline V gives CDR1 LNHDA, CDR2 SQIVND (reference sequence). CDR3 loop: CASSKTTVDGYTF. In nucleotides, the CDR3 is TGTGCCAGTAGCAAAACGACGGTTGATGGCTACACCTTC.

The chain combines TRBV7-2 with TRBJ2-7; TRBD1 matches 7 bases. CDR3 size: 14 residues. Germline values: CDR1 SGHTA, CDR2 FQGNSA. V lost 5 bases to trimming and J lost 3 bases; unmatched junction nucleotides: 7. This CDR3 is CASSPDRPGYEQYF. Written as DNA, the CDR3 is TGTGCCAGCAGCCCGGACAGGCCCGGCTACGAGCAGTACTTC. The full variable domain, with the rest looked up from reference TRBV7-2 and TRBJ2-7, is GAGVSQSPSNKVTEKGKDVELRCDPISGHTALYWYRQSLGQGLEFLIYFQGNSAPDKSGLPSDRFSAERTGGSVSTLTIQRTQQEDSAVYLCASSPDRPGYEQYFGPGTRLTVT.

CDR3 in DNA: TGCGCCAGCAGCCCAATCCCTCCTAGCGGGCCCTTCAATGAGCAGTTCTTC. Its translation is CASSPIPPSGPFNEQFF. The genes are TRBV5-1 and TRBJ2-1; 8 bases fit TRBD2. The CDR3 length is 17 residues. Germline V lookup: CDR1 SGHRS, CDR2 YFSETQ. V shed 4 bases and J 6 bases; nucleotides not matched to a gene: 15.

CDR3 DNA: TGCGCCAGCAGCCAAGATCGGGACGGCAACTCCTACGAGCAGTACTTC. This sequence encodes CASSQDRDGNSYEQYF. J is TRBJ2-7 and V is TRBV4-3, with D perhaps matching TRBD1 or TRBD2 (5 bases each). Trimming removed 0 bases at V and 0 bases at J, with 12 bases between. In germline, CDR1 is LGHNA, CDR2 YSLEER. This CDR3 spans 16 amino acids.

The CDR3: CASTRDSLGPGANVLTF. The CDR3 DNA is TGCGCCAGCACCCGGGACTCCCTCGGGCCTGGGGCCAACGTCCTGACTTTC. V and J are TRBV5-1 and TRBJ2-6; TRBD2 is a possible D gene (6 bases). Germline-derived CDR1 and CDR2 are SGHRS and YFSETQ. V was clipped by 6 bases and J by 2 bases, with 18 bases between them. The CDR3 is 17 residues long. The full variable domain, in which reference TRBV5-1 and TRBJ2-6 provide the parts outside the CDR3, is KAGVTQTPRYLIKTRGQQVTLSCSPISGHRSVSWYQQTPGQGLQFLFEYFSETQRNKGNFPGRFSGRQFSNSRSEMNVSTLELGDSALYLCASTRDSLGPGANVLTFGAGSRLTVL.

This chain joins TRBV18 and TRBJ2-7; D not resolved. In germline, CDR1 is KGHSH, CDR2 LQKENI. The CDR3 covers 14 residues. Between the trimmed V and J ends, which lost 1 base and 1 base, there was a span of 8 bases. The CDR3 here is CASSPRVGSYEQYF. In DNA, the CDR3 is TGTGCCAGCTCACCACGGGTCGGTTCCTACGAGCAGTACTTC.

The genes are TRBV29-1 and TRBJ2-6; no reliable D call. V was cut by 3 bases and J by 4 bases, with 4 bases left in between. The CDR3 covers 12 residues. Looked up from germline, CDR1 is SQVTM and CDR2 is ANQGSEA. CDR3 amino acids: CSVESGANVLTF. DNA of the CDR3: TGCAGCGTTGAGAGCGGGGCCAACGTCCTGACTTTC.